The text below deals with one TCR beta chain. Antigen: not known. This record comes from a study of identical twins. Study-wide findings and caveats: Partial confounding of zero-insertion analyses by invariant MAIT and iNKT cells was possible. Beta out-of-frame sequences showed weaker excess sharing between twins.

TCRdb re-called the 5' RACE reads with MiXCR, one entry per CDR3 protein. The top ten clones hold about 0.5% of a sample with 400,000 to 600,000 distinct CDR3 sequences, about 22% of them seen once. V was cut by 0 bases and J by 8 bases, with 9 bases left in between. This CDR3 is built from 13 residues. The germline gives CDR1 SGHRS, CDR2 YFSETQ. The donors were all healthy and Caucasian. The data were also submitted as part of a second study, on yellow fever vaccine responses in identical twins.

Source material: CD4+ T cells sorted from blood. The receptor was isolated from a woman under 30 in good health. This chain connects TRBV5-1 to TRBJ2-1; D remains ambiguous. The CDR3 DNA reads as TGCGCCAGCAGCTTGGGAGGCAACTATGAGCAGTTCTTC. Protein product: CASSLGGNYEQFF.